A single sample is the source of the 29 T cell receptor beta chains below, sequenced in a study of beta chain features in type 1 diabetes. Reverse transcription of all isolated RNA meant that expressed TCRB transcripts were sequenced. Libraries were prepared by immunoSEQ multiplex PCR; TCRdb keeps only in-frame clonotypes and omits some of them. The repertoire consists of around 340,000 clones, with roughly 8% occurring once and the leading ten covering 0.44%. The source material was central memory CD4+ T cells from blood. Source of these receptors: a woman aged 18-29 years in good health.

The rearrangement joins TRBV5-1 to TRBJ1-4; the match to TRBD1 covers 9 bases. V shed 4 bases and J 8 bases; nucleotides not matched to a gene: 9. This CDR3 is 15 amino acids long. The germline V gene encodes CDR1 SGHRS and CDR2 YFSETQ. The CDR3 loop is CASSAGTGRGEKLFF. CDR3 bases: TGCGCCAGCAGCGCCGGGACAGGGCGAGGAGAAAAACTGTTTTTT.

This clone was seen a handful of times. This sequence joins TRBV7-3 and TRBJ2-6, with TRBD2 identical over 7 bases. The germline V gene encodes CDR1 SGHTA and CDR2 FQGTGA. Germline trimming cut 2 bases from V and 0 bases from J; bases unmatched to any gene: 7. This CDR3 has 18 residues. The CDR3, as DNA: TGTGCCAGCAGCTTACGGGCGGGAGTTAGCTCTGGGGCCAACGTCCTGACTTTC. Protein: CASSLRAGVSSGANVLTF.

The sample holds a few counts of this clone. CDR3 protein: CSVGPGDRSYNEQFF. The CDR3 DNA reads TGCAGCGTTGGACCTGGGGACCGCTCCTACAATGAGCAGTTCTTC. V usage is TRBV29-1 and J usage is TRBJ2-1; the D gene could be TRBD1 or TRBD2 (5 bases each). The germline V gene has CDR1 SQVTM and CDR2 ANQGSEA. Trimming left V 4 bases short and J 0 bases short, with 13 bases between. The CDR3 spans 15 residues.

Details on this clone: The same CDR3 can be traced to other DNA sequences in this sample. The DNA of the CDR3 is TGTGCCAGCACCCGGACTAGCGGGACCTACGAGCAGTACTTC. Translating gives CASTRTSGTYEQYF. The rearrangement joins TRBV28 to TRBJ2-7; 12 nucleotides match TRBD2. The germline V gene encodes CDR1 MDHEN and CDR2 SYDVKM. V lost 7 bases, J lost 2 bases, and 3 bases stayed unmatched. There are 14 residues in the CDR3.

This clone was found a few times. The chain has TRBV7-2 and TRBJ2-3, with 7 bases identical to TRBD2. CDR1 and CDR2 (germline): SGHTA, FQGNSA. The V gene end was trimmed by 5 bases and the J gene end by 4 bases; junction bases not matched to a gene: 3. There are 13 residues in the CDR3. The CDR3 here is CASSQRGADTQYF. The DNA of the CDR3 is TGTGCCAGCAGCCAGCGGGGCGCAGATACGCAGTATTTT.

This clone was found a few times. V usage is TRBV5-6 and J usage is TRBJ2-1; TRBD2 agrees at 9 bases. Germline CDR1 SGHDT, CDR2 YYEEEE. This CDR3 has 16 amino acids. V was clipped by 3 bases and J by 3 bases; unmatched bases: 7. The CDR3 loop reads CASSSVAGAFYNEQFF. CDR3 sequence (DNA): TGTGCCAGCAGCTCGGTAGCGGGAGCTTTCTACAATGAGCAGTTCTTC.

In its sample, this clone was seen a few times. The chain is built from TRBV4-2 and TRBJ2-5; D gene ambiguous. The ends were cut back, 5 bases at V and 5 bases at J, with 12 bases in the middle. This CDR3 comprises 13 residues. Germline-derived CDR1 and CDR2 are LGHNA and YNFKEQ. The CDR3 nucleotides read TGTGCCAGCAGCGGAGCGACCGGGGAGACCCAGTACTTC. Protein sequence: CASSGATGETQYF.

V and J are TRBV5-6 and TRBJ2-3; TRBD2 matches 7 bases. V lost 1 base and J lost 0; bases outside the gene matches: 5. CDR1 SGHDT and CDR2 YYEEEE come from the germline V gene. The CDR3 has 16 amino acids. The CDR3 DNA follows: TGTGCCAGCAGCTTGTCTAGCGGATATAGCACAGATACGCAGTATTTT. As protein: CASSLSSGYSTDTQYF. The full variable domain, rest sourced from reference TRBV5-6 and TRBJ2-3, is DAGVTQSPTHLIKTRGQQVTLRCSPKSGHDTVSWYQQALGQGPQFIFQYYEEEERQRGNFPDRFSGHQFPNYSSELNVNALLLGDSALYLCASSLSSGYSTDTQYFGPGTRLTVL.

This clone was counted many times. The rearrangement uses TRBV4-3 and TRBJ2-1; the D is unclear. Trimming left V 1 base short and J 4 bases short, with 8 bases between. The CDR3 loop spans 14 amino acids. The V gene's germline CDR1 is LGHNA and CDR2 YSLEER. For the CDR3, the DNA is TGCGCCAGCAGCCAAGCCGGACGGTACAATGAGCAGTTCTTC. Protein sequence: CASSQAGRYNEQFF.

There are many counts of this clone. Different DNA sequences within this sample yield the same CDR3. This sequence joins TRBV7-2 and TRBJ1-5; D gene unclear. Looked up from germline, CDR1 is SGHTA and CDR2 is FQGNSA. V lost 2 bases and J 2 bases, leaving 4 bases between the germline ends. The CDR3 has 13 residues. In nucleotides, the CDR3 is TGTGCCAGCAGCTTAAGAGGCAATCAGCCCCAGCATTTT. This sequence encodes CASSLRGNQPQHF.

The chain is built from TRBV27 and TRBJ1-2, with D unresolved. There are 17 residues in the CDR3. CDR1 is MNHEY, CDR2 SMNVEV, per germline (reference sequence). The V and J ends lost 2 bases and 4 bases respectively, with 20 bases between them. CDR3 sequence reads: CASSLAWAVIKTYGYTF. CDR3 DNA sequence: TGTGCCAGCAGTTTAGCTTGGGCAGTCATCAAAACCTATGGCTACACCTTC.

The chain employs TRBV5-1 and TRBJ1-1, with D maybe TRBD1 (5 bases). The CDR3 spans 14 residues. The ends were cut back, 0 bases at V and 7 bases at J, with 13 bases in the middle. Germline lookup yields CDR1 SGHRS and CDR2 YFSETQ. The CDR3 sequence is CASSLAVGQGEAFF. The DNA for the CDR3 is TGCGCCAGCAGCTTGGCCGTGGGGCAGGGTGAAGCTTTCTTT.

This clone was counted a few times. The CDR3 DNA reads as TGTGCCAGCAGCCCACAGGACAGGAGCACAGATACGCAGTATTTT. Translation: CASSPQDRSTDTQYF. The V gene is TRBV7-8, the J gene TRBJ2-3; the match to TRBD1 covers 7 bases. Germline loops: CDR1 SGHVS, CDR2 FQNEAQ. Trimming removed 5 bases from V and 0 bases from J; junction bases left unmatched: 5. CDR3 length: 15 residues.

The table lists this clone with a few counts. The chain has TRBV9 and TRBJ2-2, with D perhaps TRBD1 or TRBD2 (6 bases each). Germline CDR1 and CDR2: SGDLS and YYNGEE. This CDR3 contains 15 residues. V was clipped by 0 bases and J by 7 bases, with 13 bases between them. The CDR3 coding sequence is TGTGCCAGCAGCGTAGCCCCACAGGGAGGCGGGGAGCTGTTTTTT. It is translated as CASSVAPQGGGELFF.

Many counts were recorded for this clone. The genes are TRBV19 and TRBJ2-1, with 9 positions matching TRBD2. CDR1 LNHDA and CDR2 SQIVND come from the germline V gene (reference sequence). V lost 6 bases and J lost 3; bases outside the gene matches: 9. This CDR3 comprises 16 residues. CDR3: CASRSLSGRNYNEQFF. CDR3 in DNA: TGTGCCAGTAGATCCCTAAGCGGGAGGAACTACAATGAGCAGTTCTTC.

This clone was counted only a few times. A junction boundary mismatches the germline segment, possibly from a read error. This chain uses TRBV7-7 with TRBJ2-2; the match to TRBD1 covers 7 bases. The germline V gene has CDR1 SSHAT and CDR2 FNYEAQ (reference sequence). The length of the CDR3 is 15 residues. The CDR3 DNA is TGTGCTAGCAGCTCCGTGACAGGGTTCACCGGGGAGCTGTTTTTT. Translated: CASSSVTGFTGELFF.

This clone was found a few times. The CDR3 loop is CASRPGQGVDEQFF. The CDR3 DNA is TGCGCCAGCAGACCGGGACAGGGGGTCGATGAGCAGTTCTTC. The chain recombines TRBV5-1 with TRBJ2-1; 11 bases agree with TRBD1. V was pared by 5 bases and J by 8 bases, with 6 bases of the junction left unmatched. CDR1 is SGHRS, CDR2 YFSETQ, per germline. The CDR3 has 14 amino acids.

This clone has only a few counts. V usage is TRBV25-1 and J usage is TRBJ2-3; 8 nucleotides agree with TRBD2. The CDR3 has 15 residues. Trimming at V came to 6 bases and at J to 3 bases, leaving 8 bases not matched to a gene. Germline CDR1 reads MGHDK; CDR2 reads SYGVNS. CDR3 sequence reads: CASSVRGGGTDTQYF. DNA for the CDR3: TGTGCCAGCAGCGTTCGGGGCGGGGGGACAGATACGCAGTATTTT.

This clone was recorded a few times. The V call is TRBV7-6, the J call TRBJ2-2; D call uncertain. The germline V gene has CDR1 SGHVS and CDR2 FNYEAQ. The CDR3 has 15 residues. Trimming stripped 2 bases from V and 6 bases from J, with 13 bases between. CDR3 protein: CASSLRASVAGELFF. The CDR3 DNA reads TGTGCCAGCAGCTTACGGGCAAGCGTTGCCGGGGAGCTGTTTTTT.

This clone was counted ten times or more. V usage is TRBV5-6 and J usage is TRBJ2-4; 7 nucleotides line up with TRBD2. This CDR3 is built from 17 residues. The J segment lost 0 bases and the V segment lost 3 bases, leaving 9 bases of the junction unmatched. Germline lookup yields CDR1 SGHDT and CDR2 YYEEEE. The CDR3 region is CASSWSGTALAKNIQYF. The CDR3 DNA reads TGTGCCAGCAGCTGGAGCGGGACGGCGCTAGCCAAAAACATTCAGTACTTC.

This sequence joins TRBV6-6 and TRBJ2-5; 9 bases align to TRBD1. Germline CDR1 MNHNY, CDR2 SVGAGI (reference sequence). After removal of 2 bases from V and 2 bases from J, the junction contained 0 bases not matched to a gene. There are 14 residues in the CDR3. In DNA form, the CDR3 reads TGTGCCAGCAGTTACGGGACAGGGCAAGAGACCCAGTACTTC. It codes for CASSYGTGQETQYF.

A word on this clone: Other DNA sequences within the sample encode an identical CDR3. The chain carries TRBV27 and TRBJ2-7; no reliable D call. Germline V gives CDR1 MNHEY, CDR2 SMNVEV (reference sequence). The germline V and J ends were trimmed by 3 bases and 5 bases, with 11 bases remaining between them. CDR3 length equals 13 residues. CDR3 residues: CASSLSPLDEQYF. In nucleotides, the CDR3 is TGTGCCAGCAGTTTGTCCCCGCTCGACGAGCAGTACTTC.

Here the CDR3 reads CASSLMDSTYNEQFF. CDR3 in DNA: TGTGCCAGCAGCTTAATGGACTCTACCTACAATGAGCAGTTCTTC. V gene TRBV11-1 combines with J gene TRBJ2-1, with D perhaps TRBD2 (5 bases). The germline V and J ends were trimmed by 2 bases and 2 bases, with 10 bases remaining between them. CDR1 and CDR2 (germline): SGHAT, FQDESV (reference sequence). The CDR3 covers 15 residues.

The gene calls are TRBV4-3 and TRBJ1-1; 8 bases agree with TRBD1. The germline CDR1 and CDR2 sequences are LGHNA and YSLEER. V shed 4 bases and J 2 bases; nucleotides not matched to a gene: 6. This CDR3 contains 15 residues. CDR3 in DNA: TGCGCCAGCAGCCGAGCGACAGGGGTTAACACTGAAGCTTTCTTT. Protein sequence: CASSRATGVNTEAFF.

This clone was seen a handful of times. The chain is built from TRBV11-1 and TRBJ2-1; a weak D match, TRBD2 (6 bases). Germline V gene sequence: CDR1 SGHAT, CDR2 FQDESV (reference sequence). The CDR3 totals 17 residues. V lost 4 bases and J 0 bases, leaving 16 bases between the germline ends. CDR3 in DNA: TGTGCCAGCAGCTCAATCGGGGGACGATTCTCCTACAATGAGCAGTTCTTC. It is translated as CASSSIGGRFSYNEQFF.

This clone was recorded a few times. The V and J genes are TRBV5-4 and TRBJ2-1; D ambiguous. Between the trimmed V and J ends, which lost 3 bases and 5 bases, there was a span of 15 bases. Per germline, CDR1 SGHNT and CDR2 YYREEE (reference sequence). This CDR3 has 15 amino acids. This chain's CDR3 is CASSSGRGNNNEQFF. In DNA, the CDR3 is TGTGCCAGCAGCTCAGGACGCGGAAACAACAATGAGCAGTTCTTC.

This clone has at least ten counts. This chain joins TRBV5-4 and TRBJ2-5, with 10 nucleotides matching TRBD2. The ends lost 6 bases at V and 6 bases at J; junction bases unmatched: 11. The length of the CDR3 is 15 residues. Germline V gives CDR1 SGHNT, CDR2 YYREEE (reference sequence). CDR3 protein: CASTDGASGSQTQYF. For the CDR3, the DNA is TGTGCCAGCACCGACGGGGCTAGCGGGAGTCAGACCCAGTACTTC.

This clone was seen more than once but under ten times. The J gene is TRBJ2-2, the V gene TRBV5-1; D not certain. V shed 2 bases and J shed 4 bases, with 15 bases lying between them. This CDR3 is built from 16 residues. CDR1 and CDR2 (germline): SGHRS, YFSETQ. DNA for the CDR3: TGCGCCAGCAGCTTTGGACCTTTGCATCTCACCGGGGAGCTGTTTTTT. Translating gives CASSFGPLHLTGELFF.

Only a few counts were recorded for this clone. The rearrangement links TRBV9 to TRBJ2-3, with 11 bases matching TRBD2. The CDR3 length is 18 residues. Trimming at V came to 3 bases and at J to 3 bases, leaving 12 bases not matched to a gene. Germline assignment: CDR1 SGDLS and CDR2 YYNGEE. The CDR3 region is CASSETLAGAGGTDTQYF. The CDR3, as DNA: TGTGCCAGCAGCGAGACACTAGCGGGGGCCGGCGGGACAGATACGCAGTATTTT.